A selection of T cell receptor beta chains follows, all from one sample in a study of T cells expressing NK-cell markers. Reanalyzing the 5' RACE reads, TCRdb keeps one entry per CDR3 protein, without DNA. The sample totals about half a million distinct CDR3 sequences; its top ten clones hold over 1.1%. The sequencing input was blood T cells: a sorted CD56 or NKG2C T cell subset, CD4+ or CD8+ T cells, or bulk PBMC T cells (not recorded which). Receptor source: a woman between 45 and 65 years old in good health. CDR3s include the opening cysteine and the closing phenylalanine or tryptophan.

CDR3aa	v_gene	j_gene
CASSLEERASYNEQFF	TRBV5-8	TRBJ2-1
CASSQTSGSSSTDTQYF	TRBV11-3	TRBJ2-3
CASSYPRGEQFF	TRBV5-1	TRBJ2-1
CASSGQSYNEQFF	TRBV5-1	TRBJ2-1
CASSISHGGSRTDTQYF	TRBV19	TRBJ2-3
CASSSTGDNSPLHF	TRBV6-5	TRBJ1-6
CASSERGGRLNTEAFF	TRBV6-1	TRBJ1-1
CAWGGGSTYNEQFF	TRBV30	TRBJ2-1
CSVDRGASANEQFF	TRBV29-1	TRBJ2-1
CASSPSQGARTEAFF	TRBV18	TRBJ1-1
CASSRRSQETQYF	TRBV4-2	TRBJ2-5
CASSQDLVTYEQYF	TRBV3-1	TRBJ2-7
CASSPTDRGPSTDTQYF	TRBV5-1	TRBJ2-3
CASSLLSMGTGAYEQYF	TRBV7-3	TRBJ2-7
CASTRETSGSGEQYF	TRBV5-1	TRBJ2-7
CSGLQQETQYF	TRBV20-1	TRBJ2-5
CSGRAYSTDTQYF	TRBV29-1	TRBJ2-3
CASVFGPTNTGELFF	TRBV12-3/TRBV12-4	TRBJ2-2
CSAETALNTEAFF	TRBV29-1	TRBJ1-1
CASSIAQIAASTDTQYF	TRBV11-2	TRBJ2-3
CASSLGTRNQETQYF	TRBV11-2	TRBJ2-5
CSALMGVGQPQHF	TRBV20-1	TRBJ1-5
CASSARGNRGSYNEQFF	TRBV9	TRBJ2-1
CASRGIGRDAGELFF	TRBV6-1	TRBJ2-2
CASSSFITGDRETQYF	TRBV11-3	TRBJ2-5
CASTGTPTGELFF	TRBV27	TRBJ2-2
CASRDRGTSYGYTF	TRBV2	TRBJ1-2
CASSISYSSNQPQHF	TRBV19	TRBJ1-5
CSVRGPVVGTQYF	TRBV20-1	TRBJ2-5
CASSSKGFGSQENYGYTF	TRBV7-9	TRBJ1-2
CSARGQVYGYTF	TRBV20-1	TRBJ1-2
CASSYSVQAETQYF	TRBV6-5	TRBJ2-5
CASGDRGPTNEKLFF	TRBV5-5	TRBJ1-4
CASTPIGSAHEKLFF	TRBV5-1	TRBJ1-4
CASSDRTSIHEQFF	TRBV9	TRBJ2-1
CASSPDPGHMNTEAFF	TRBV9	TRBJ1-1
CASSFTSNSNTGELFF	TRBV5-1	TRBJ2-2
CASSLMGQYEQYF	TRBV3-1	TRBJ2-7
CASDAGLSTQYF	TRBV28	TRBJ2-3
CASSGGRGGELFF	TRBV12-3/TRBV12-4	TRBJ2-2
CASSHGVLAFF	TRBV2	TRBJ1-1
CASSLSGRGDNEQFF	TRBV27	TRBJ2-1
CSASTGGQGDEGYTF	TRBV20-1	TRBJ1-2
CASSFGLAGGQGTQYF	TRBV6-5	TRBJ2-5
CASSLGFTRGPVNTEAFF	TRBV5-1	TRBJ1-1
CASQRWAEAFF	TRBV7-9	TRBJ1-1
CASTLLASGPIGEQFF	TRBV7-9	TRBJ2-1
CASSRTGLAVYEQYF	TRBV14	TRBJ2-7
CSAIPSSGSVSYEQYF	TRBV20-1	TRBJ2-7
CSASMVGSSGANVLTF	TRBV20-1	TRBJ2-6
CASSFRRGDQPQHF	TRBV12-3/TRBV12-4	TRBJ1-5
CASKAYTETQYF	TRBV6-5	TRBJ2-5
CASSIGGTIILGNTIYF	TRBV19	TRBJ1-3